The rows below give T cell receptor beta chains drawn from one sample of a study of blood T cell repertoires in COVID-19. Assay used: immunoSEQ multiplex PCR; TCRdb lists only in-frame clones, some missing. The table shows more than 60,000 clones, with 88% occurring only once. Sequenced: PBMCs or T cells enriched from blood (not recorded which). Receptors were obtained from a woman aged 40 to 55 who had recovered from COVID-19. The CDR3 runs from the conserved cysteine through the conserved F or W. Fields, in order: V gene, J gene, D gene, clone size, CDR3 protein, CDR3 DNA. D genes are given only for firm matches. Clone size appears in some rows only: once, few, many, or a class for an expanded clone.

>TRBV4-1|TRBJ2-3|TRBD2|.
CASSQDRTGGATDTQYF
TGCGCCAGCAGCCAAGATAGAACGGGGGGAGCCACAGATACGCAGTATTTT
>TRBV6-8|TRBJ2-1|.|.
CATTHGSGEQFF
TGTGCCACTACACACGGATCGGGAGAGCAGTTCTTC
>TRBV10-3|TRBJ1-2|.|.
CAISDGTSANYGYTF
TGTGCCATCAGTGACGGGACATCCGCTAACTATGGCTACACCTTC
>TRBV11-3|TRBJ1-2|.|.
CASSLGRTNYGYTF
TGTGCCAGCAGCTTGGGCAGGACTAACTATGGCTACACCTTC
>TRBV5-6|TRBJ2-5|.|.
CASSFLLADETQYF
TGTGCCAGCAGCTTCTTACTAGCCGATGAGACCCAGTACTTC
>TRBV6-5|TRBJ2-1|.|.
CASSWRGGVDEQFF
TGTGCCAGCAGTTGGAGGGGCGGAGTCGATGAGCAGTTCTTC
>TRBV3-1/TRBV3-2|TRBJ2-1|.|.
CASTPGLAKNEQFF
TGTGCCAGCACCCCTGGGCTAGCGAAAAATGAGCAGTTCTTC
>TRBV7-9|TRBJ1-5|TRBD1|few
CASSLTGDDQPQHF
TGTGCCAGCAGCTTGACAGGGGATGATCAGCCCCAGCATTTT
>TRBV5-6|TRBJ1-6|.|once
CASSLEQGSSYNSPLHF
TGTGCCAGCAGCTTGGAGCAGGGAAGCTCCTATAATTCACCCCTCCACTTT
>TRBV10-2|TRBJ2-4|TRBD1|.
CASRLTGGENIQYF
TGCGCCAGCAGACTAACAGGGGGCGAAAACATTCAGTACTTC
>TRBV7-6|TRBJ2-1|.|.
CASSLGGGQEMRSSYNEQFF
TGTGCCAGCAGCTTAGGGGGGGGCCAAGAGATGAGGAGCTCCTACAATGAGCAGTTCTTC
>TRBV10-3|TRBJ2-5|.|.
CAISETGGETQYF
TGTGCCATCAGTGAGACCGGCGGAGAGACCCAGTACTTC
>TRBV5-5|TRBJ1-6|.|few
CASSSLGGRNSPLHF
TGTGCCAGCAGCTCCTTAGGGGGTAGGAATTCACCCCTCCACTTT
>TRBV7-6|TRBJ1-5|.|.
CASSLIQGYNQPQHF
TGTGCCAGCAGCTTAATACAGGGCTACAATCAGCCCCAGCATTTT
>TRBV14|TRBJ1-3|.|once
CASSQDAARLGNTIYF
TGTGCCAGCAGCCAAGATGCGGCCCGCCTCGGAAACACCATATATTTT
>TRBV19|TRBJ2-7|.|.
CASSHQAEVYEQYF
TGTGCCAGTAGCCACCAGGCAGAAGTGTACGAGCAGTACTTC
>TRBV27|TRBJ1-2|TRBD1|once
CASSLLGQGAQGYTF
TGTGCCAGCAGTTTATTGGGACAGGGGGCCCAAGGCTACACCTTC
>TRBV3-1/TRBV3-2|TRBJ1-2|TRBD1|.
CASRPQGVVFGYTF
TGTGCCAGCAGACCGCAGGGGGTAGTCTTTGGCTACACCTTC
>TRBV2|TRBJ1-5|.|.
CASSSSAGTQHF
TGTGCCAGCAGTTCTTCAGCGGGTACCCAGCATTTT
>TRBV7-9|TRBJ1-1|TRBD1|.
CASSLTRGQGNTEAFF
TGTGCCAGCAGCTTAACGCGGGGACAGGGGAACACTGAAGCTTTCTTT
>TRBV11-2|TRBJ1-2|.|.
CASSLDSDLSFGYTF
TGTGCCAGCAGCTTAGATTCAGACCTTAGCTTTGGCTACACCTTC
>TRBV19|TRBJ1-5|TRBD1|.
CASSGDRFYSNQPQHF
TGTGCCAGTAGTGGGGACAGGTTTTATAGCAATCAGCCCCAGCATTTT
>TRBV9|TRBJ2-7|TRBD2|.
CASSFKGGASGGPLDGYEQYF
TGTGCCAGCAGCTTCAAAGGGGGGGCTAGCGGGGGCCCCCTGGATGGCTACGAGCAGTACTTC
>TRBV27|TRBJ2-3|.|.
CASSLGTGTDTQYF
TGTGCCAGCAGTTTGGGTACAGGCACAGATACGCAGTATTTT
>TRBV12-3/TRBV12-4|TRBJ1-5|TRBD1|.
CASNRGRDQPQHF
TGTGCCAGCAATAGGGGGCGCGATCAGCCCCAGCATTTT
>TRBV10-3|TRBJ1-1|TRBD1|.
CAISPRQGGNTEAFF
TGTGCCATCAGTCCTCGACAGGGGGGTAACACTGAAGCTTTCTTT
>TRBV5-1|TRBJ2-1|TRBD2|.
CASSSRLAGALSSYNEQFF
TGCGCCAGCAGCTCCCGACTAGCGGGGGCCTTGAGCTCCTACAATGAGCAGTTCTTC
>TRBV2|TRBJ2-2|TRBD1|.
CASIDKSGTVNTGELFF
TGTGCCAGCATTGATAAAAGTGGGACAGTGAACACCGGGGAGCTGTTTTTT
>TRBV27|TRBJ1-5|TRBD1|.
CASSLFRGYQPQHF
TGTGCCAGCAGTTTGTTCAGGGGGTATCAGCCCCAGCATTTT
>TRBV24-1|TRBJ2-1|TRBD2|few
CATSDPGTRFVNEQFF
TGTGCCACCAGTGACCCGGGGACTAGATTTGTCAATGAGCAGTTCTTC
>TRBV4-1|TRBJ1-1|.|.
CASSQPLRVNTEAFF
TGCGCCAGCAGCCAACCTTTACGAGTGAACACTGAAGCTTTCTTT
>TRBV5-1|TRBJ1-1|.|.
CASSFQVNTEAFF
TGCGCCAGCAGCTTTCAGGTGAACACTGAAGCTTTCTTT
>TRBV10-3|TRBJ2-5|.|.
CAISDRAGRINEETQYF
TGTGCCATCAGTGACCGCGCCGGCAGGATAAACGAGGAGACCCAGTACTTC
>TRBV3-1/TRBV3-2|TRBJ2-1|TRBD2|.
CASSYGLADYNEQFF
TGTGCCAGCAGCTACGGACTAGCGGATTACAATGAGCAGTTCTTC
>TRBV27|TRBJ1-6|.|.
CASSLYRVGSYNSPLHF
TGTGCCAGCAGTTTATACCGGGTCGGCTCCTATAATTCACCCCTCCACTTT
>TRBV9|TRBJ1-5|TRBD1|.
CASSVAGTGLWVSNQPQHF
TGTGCCAGCAGCGTAGCGGGGACAGGGTTATGGGTTAGCAATCAGCCCCAGCATTTT